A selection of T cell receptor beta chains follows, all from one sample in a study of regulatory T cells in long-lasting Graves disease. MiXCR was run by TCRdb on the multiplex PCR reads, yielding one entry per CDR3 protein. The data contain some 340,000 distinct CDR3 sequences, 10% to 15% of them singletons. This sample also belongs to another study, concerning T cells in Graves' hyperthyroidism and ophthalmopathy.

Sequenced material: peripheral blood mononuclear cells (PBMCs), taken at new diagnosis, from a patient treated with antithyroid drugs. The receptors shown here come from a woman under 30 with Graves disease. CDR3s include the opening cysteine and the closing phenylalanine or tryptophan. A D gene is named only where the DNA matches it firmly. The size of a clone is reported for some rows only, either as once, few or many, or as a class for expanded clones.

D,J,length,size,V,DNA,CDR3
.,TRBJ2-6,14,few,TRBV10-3,TGTGCCACGCTGAGTGGTACTGGGGCCAACGTCCTGACTTTC,CATLSGTGANVLTF
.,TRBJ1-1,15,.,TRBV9,TGTGCCAGCAGCGCCGGAGGCAGTATGAACACTGAAGCTTTCTTT,CASSAGGSMNTEAFF
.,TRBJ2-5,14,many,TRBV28,TGTGCCAGCAGCCCTCTACACCTCGGGGAGACCCAGTACTTC,CASSPLHLGETQYF
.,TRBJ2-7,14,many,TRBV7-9,TGTGCCAGCAGCTTAGGAATCACTAGCTACGAGCAGTACTTC,CASSLGITSYEQYF
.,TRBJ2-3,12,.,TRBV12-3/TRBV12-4,TGTGCCAGCAGAGAACTCGGAGATACGCAGTATTTT,CASRELGDTQYF
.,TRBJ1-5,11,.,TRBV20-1,TGCAGTGCTAGCAACATACGAGGGGCTTATTTT,CSASNIRGAYF
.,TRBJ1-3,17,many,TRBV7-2,TGTGCCAGCAGCCGCGGACGCATGGTTGGGTTTGGAAACACCATATATTTT,CASSRGRMVGFGNTIYF
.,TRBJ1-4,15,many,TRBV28,TGTGCCAGCAGTTTGTATCCAGCCGGTAATGAAAAACTGTTTTTT,CASSLYPAGNEKLFF
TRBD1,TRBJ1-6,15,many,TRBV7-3,TGTGCCAGCAGCTTAAGCGGACAGGGGGTTTCACCCCTCCACTTT,CASSLSGQGVSPLHF
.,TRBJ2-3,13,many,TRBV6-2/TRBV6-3,TGTGCCAGCAGTTACGAGGTGGCAGATACGCAGTATTTT,CASSYEVADTQYF
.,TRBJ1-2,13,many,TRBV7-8,TGTGCCAGCAGCCCGCCAGTGCTTCAAGGCTACACCTTC,CASSPPVLQGYTF
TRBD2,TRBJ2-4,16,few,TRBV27,TGTGCCAGCAGTTTTGGAGCTAGCGGGGCCCGGGACATTCAGTACTTC,CASSFGASGARDIQYF
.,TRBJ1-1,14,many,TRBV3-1,TGTGCCAGCAGCCAAGAGCCCAGGAACACTGAAGCTTTCTTT,CASSQEPRNTEAFF
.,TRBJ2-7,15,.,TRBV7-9,TGTGCCAGCAGCTTAGTCCACAGCGGCACCTACGAGCAGTACTTC,CASSLVHSGTYEQYF
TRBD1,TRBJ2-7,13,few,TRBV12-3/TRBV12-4,TGTGCCAGCAGTGTAACACAGGGGTACGAGCAGTACTTC,CASSVTQGYEQYF
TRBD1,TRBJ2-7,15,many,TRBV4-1,TGCGCCAGCAGCCAAGAATGGACAGGAACCTACGAGCAGTACTTC,CASSQEWTGTYEQYF
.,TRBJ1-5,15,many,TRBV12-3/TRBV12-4,TGTGCCAGCAGATCCAAGGGTGATGGCAATCAGCCCCAGCATTTT,CASRSKGDGNQPQHF
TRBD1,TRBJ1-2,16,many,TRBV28,TGTGCCAGCATTGACTCAAGCCGGGACAGGGCATATGGCTACACCTTC,CASIDSSRDRAYGYTF
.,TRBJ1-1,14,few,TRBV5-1,TGCGCCAGCAGCCCCTCTCGAGGGAACACTGAAGCTTTCTTT,CASSPSRGNTEAFF
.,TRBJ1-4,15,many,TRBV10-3,TGTGCCATCAGTGAGGTGGGAGTACTCGGTGAAAAACTGTTTTTT,CAISEVGVLGEKLFF
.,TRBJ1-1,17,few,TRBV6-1,TGTGCCAGCAGACAAAACAGGGTGCCGCGAATCTGGACTGAAGCTTTCTTT,CASRQNRVPRIWTEAFF
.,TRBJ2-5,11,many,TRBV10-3,TGTGCCACCACTTGGGAAGAGACCCAGTACTTC,CATTWEETQYF
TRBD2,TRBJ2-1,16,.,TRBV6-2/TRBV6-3,TGTGCCAGCCAGTCCCCAGCGGGGATTAACTACAATGAGCAGTTCTTC,CASQSPAGINYNEQFF
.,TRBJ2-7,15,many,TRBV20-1,TGCAGTGCCCCAAGGGGGGACATGACCGACTACGAGCAGTACTTC,CSAPRGDMTDYEQYF
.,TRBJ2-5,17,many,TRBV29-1,TGCAGCGTAGCCAGCCCACAACCCGGGACGTCCCAAGAGACCCAGTACTTC,CSVASPQPGTSQETQYF
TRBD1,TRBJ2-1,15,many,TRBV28,TGTGCCAGCACCCCTCGGGGGACAGGGGAGGAGTGGCAGTTCTTC,CASTPRGTGEEWQFF
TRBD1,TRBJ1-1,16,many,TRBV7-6,TGTGCCAGCAGCTTGGACAGGGTCGGTGTCGGCACTGAAGCTTTCTTT,CASSLDRVGVGTEAFF
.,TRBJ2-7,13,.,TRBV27,TGTGCCAGCAGACCCGACAGCTCCTACGAGCAGTACTTC,CASRPDSSYEQYF